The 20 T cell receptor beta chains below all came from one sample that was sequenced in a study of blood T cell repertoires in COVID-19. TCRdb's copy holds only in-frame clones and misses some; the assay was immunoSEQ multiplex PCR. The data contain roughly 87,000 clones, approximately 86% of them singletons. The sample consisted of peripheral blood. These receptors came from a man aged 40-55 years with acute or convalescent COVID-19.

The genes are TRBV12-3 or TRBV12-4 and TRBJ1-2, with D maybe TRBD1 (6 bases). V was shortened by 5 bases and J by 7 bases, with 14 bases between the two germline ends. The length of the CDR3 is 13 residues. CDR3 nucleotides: TGTGCCAGCAGTACCGATACAGGGTTTGGCTACACCTTC. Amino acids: CASSTDTGFGYTF.

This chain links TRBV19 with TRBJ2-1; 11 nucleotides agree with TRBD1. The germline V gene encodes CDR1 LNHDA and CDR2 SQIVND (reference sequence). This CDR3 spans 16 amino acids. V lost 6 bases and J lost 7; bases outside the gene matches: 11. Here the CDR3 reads CASRGQGETNSNEQFF. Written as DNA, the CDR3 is TGTGCCAGTAGGGGACAGGGGGAGACAAATTCAAATGAGCAGTTCTTC. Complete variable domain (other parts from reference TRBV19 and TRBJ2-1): DGGITQSPKYLFRKEGQNVTLSCEQNLNHDAMYWYRQDPGQGLRLIYYSQIVNDFQKGDIAEGYSVSREKKESFPLTVTSAQKNPTAFYLCASRGQGETNSNEQFFGPGTRLTVL.

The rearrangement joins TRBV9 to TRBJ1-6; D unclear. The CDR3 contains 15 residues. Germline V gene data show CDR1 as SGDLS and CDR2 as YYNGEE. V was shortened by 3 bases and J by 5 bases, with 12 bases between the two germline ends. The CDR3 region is CASSETGINNSPLHF. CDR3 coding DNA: TGTGCCAGCAGCGAAACCGGGATCAATAATTCACCCCTCCACTTT. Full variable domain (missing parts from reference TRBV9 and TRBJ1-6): DSGVTQTPKHLITATGQRVTLRCSPRSGDLSVYWYQQSLDQGLQFLIQYYNGEERAKGNILERFSAQQFPDLHSELNLSSLELGDSALYFCASSETGINNSPLHFGNGTRLTVT.

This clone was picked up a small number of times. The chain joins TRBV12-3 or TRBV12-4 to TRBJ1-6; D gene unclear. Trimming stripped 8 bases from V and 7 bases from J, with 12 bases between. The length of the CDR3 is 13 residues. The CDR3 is CASREFRNSPLHF. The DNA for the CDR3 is TGTGCCAGCCGTGAATTTCGGAATTCACCCCTCCACTTT.

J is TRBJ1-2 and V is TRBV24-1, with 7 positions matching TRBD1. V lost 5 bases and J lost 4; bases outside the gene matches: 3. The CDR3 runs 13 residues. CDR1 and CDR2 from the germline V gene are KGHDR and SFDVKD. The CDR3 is CATSGDRSYGYTF. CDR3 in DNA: TGTGCCACCAGTGGGGACAGATCCTATGGCTACACCTTC.

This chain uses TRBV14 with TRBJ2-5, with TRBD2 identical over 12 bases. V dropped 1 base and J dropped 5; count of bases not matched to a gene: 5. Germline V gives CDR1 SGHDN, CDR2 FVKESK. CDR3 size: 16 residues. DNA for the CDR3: TGTGCCAGCAGCCAAGTCCTAGCGGGAGGGGTGGAGACCCAGTACTTC. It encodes CASSQVLAGGVETQYF.

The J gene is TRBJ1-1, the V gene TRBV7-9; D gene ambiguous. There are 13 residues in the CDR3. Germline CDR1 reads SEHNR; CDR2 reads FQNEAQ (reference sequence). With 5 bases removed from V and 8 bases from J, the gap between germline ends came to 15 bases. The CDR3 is CASSPPTGTEAFF. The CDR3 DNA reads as TGTGCCAGCAGCCCCCCCACGGGAACGGAAGCTTTCTTT.

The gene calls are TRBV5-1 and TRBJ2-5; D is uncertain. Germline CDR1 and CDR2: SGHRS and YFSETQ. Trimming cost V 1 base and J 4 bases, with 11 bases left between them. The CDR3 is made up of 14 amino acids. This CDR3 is CASSLTTSTETQYF. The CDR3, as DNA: TGCGCCAGCAGCTTGACTACCTCGACAGAGACCCAGTACTTC. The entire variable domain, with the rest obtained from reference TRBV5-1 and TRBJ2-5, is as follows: KAGVTQTPRYLIKTRGQQVTLSCSPISGHRSVSWYQQTPGQGLQFLFEYFSETQRNKGNFPGRFSGRQFSNSRSEMNVSTLELGDSALYLCASSLTTSTETQYFGPGTRLLVL.

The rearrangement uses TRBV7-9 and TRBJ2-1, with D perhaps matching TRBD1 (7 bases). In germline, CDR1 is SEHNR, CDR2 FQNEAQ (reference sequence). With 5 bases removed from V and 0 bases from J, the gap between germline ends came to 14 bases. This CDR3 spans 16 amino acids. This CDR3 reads CASSPRRGASYNEQFF. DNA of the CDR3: TGTGCCAGCAGCCCCCGCAGGGGGGCCTCCTACAATGAGCAGTTCTTC.

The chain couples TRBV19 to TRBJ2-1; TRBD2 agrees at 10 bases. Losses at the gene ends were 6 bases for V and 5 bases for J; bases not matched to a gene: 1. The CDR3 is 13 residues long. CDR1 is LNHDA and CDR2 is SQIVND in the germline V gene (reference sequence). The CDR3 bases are TGTGCCAGTAGACTAGCGGGGAACAATGAGCAGTTCTTC. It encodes CASRLAGNNEQFF.

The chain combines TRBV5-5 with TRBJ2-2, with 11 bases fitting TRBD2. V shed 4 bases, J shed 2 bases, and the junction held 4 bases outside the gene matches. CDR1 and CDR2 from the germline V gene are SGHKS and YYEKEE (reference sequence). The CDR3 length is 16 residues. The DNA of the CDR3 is TGTGCCAGCAGCCCTAGCGGGGGGCTCAACACCGGGGAGCTGTTTTTT. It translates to CASSPSGGLNTGELFF.

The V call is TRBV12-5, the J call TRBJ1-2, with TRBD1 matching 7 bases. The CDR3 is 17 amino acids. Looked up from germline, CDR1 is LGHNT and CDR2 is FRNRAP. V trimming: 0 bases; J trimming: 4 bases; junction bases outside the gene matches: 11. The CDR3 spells CASGLVQGVGQFYGYTF. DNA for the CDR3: TGTGCTAGTGGTTTGGTGCAGGGGGTAGGCCAATTCTATGGCTACACCTTC. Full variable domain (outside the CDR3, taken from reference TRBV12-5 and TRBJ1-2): DARVTQTPRHKVTEMGQEVTMRCQPILGHNTVFWYRQTMMQGLELLAYFRNRAPLDDSGMPKDRFSAEMPDATLATLKIQPSEPRDSAVYFCASGLVQGVGQFYGYTFGSGTRLTVV.

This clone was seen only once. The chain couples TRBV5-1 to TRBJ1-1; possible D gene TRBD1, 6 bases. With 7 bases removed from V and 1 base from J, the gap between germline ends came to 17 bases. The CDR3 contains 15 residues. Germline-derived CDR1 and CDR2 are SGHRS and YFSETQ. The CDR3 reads CASASGASTNTEAFF. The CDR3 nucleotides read TGCGCCAGCGCCTCAGGGGCCTCTACGAACACTGAAGCTTTCTTT.

CDR3 loop: CASSSRDSPSYEQYF. CDR3 DNA sequence: TGTGCCAGCAGTTCCCGGGACAGTCCGTCCTACGAGCAGTACTTC. This chain connects TRBV27 to TRBJ2-7, with 7 bases that match TRBD1. The germline gives CDR1 MNHEY, CDR2 SMNVEV (reference sequence). The CDR3 runs 15 residues. The V and J ends lost 4 bases and 1 base, in that order; junction bases with no gene match: 7.

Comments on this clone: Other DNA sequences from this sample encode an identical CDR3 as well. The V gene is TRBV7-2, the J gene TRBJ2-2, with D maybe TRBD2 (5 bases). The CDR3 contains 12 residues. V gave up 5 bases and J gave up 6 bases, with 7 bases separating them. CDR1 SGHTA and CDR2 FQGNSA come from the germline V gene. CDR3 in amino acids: CASSLDSGELFF. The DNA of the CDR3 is TGTGCCAGCAGCCTGGACTCCGGGGAGCTGTTTTTT.

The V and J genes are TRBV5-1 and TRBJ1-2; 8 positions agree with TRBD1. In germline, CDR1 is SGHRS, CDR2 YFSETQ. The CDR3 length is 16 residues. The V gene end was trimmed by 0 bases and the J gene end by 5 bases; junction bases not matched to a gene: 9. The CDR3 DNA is TGCGCCAGCAGCTTGGAAGCCCCGGGACAGGTTTATGGCTACACCTTC. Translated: CASSLEAPGQVYGYTF. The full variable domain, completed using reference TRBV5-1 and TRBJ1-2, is KAGVTQTPRYLIKTRGQQVTLSCSPISGHRSVSWYQQTPGQGLQFLFEYFSETQRNKGNFPGRFSGRQFSNSRSEMNVSTLELGDSALYLCASSLEAPGQVYGYTFGSGTRLTVV.

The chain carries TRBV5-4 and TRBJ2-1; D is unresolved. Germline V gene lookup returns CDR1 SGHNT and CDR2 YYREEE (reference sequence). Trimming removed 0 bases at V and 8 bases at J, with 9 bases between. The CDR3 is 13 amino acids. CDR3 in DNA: TGTGCCAGCAGCTTGGGGGTTCGGGATGAGCAGTTCTTC. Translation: CASSLGVRDEQFF.

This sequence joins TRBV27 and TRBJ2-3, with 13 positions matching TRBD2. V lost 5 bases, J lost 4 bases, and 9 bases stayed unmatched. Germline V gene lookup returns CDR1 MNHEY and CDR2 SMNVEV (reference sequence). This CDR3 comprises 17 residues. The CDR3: CASSRGLAGVFADTQYF. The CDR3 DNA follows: TGTGCCAGCAGTCGCGGACTAGCGGGGGTTTTCGCAGATACGCAGTATTTT.

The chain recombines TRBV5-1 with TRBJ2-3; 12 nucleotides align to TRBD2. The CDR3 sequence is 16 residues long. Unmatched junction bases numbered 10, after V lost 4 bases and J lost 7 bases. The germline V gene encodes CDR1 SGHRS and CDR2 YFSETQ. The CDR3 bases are TGCGCCAGCAGCAATAGACTAGCGGGGGCGGGAAATACGCAGTATTTT. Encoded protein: CASSNRLAGAGNTQYF.

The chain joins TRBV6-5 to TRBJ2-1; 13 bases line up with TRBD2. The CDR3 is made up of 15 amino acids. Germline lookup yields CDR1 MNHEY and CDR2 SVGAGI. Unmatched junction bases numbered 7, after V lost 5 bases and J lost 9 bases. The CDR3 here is CASSSWTSGSGEQFF. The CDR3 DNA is TGTGCCAGCAGTAGCTGGACTAGCGGGAGTGGTGAGCAGTTCTTC.